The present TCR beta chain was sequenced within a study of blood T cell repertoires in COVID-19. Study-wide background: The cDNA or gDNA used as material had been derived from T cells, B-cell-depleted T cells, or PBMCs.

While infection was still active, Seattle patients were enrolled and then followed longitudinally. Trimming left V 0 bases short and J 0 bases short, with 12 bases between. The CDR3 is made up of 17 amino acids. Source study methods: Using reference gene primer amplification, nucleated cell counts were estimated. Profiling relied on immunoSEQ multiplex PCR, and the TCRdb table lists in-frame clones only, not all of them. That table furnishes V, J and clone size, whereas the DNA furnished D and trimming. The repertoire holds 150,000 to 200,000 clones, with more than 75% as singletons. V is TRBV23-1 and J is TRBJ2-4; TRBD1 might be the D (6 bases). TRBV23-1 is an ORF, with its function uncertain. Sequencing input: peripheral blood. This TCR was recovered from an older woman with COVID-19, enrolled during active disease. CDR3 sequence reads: CASSQSQGRVAKNIQYF. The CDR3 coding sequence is TGCGCCAGCAGTCAATCGCAGGGGCGCGTAGCCAAAAACATTCAGTACTTC.